One sample yielded the 27 T cell receptor beta chains listed below, sequenced in a study of monozygotic twins with inflammatory bowel disease. TCRdb re-called the 5' RACE reads and gives one entry per CDR3 protein, without DNA. This repertoire includes more than 85,000 distinct CDR3 sequences. The source material was blood. The receptors were sampled from a human donor with ulcerative colitis or Crohn's disease, or a healthy co-twin of an affected twin (not recorded which).

The rearrangement links TRBV7-6 to TRBJ2-6. The CDR3 is 15 amino acids. Germline V gene lookup returns CDR1 SGHVS and CDR2 FNYEAQ. CDR3 residues: CASSLLMNGANVLTF. The full variable domain, completed using reference TRBV7-6 and TRBJ2-6, is GAGVSQSPRYKVTKRGQDVALRCDPISGHVSLYWYRQALGQGPEFLTYFNYEAQQDKSGLPNDRFSAERPEGSISTLTIQRTEQRDSAMYRCASSLLMNGANVLTFGAGSRLTVL.

The J gene is TRBJ2-7, the V gene TRBV6-1; TCRdb's D call of TRBD2 is untestable without DNA. Germline V gene lookup returns CDR1 MNHNS and CDR2 SASEGT. This CDR3 contains 15 residues. The CDR3 here is CASSEGGASYYEQYF.

J is TRBJ2-1 and V is TRBV3-1; TCRdb calls TRBD1, which cannot be checked without DNA. CDR1 and CDR2 (germline): LGHDT, YNNKEL (reference sequence). This CDR3 contains 12 residues. This CDR3 is CASSHRVREQFF.

The rearrangement joins TRBV7-1 to TRBJ2-4; TCRdb's D gene call, TRBD1, goes unchecked for lack of DNA. TRBV7-1 is assigned to the ORF class and has an uncertain function. There are 21 residues in the CDR3. CDR3 in amino acids: CASSSPYPIRQGTLAKNIQYF.

CDR3 sequence: CASSQVQRAPYEQYF. V gene TRBV4-2 combines with J gene TRBJ2-7. The CDR3 is 15 residues long. Germline CDR1 and CDR2: LGHNA and YNFKEQ.

The rearrangement uses TRBV21-1 and TRBJ1-5; TCRdb's D call of TRBD1 is untestable without DNA. TRBV21-1 is a pseudogene. CDR3 length equals 15 residues. The CDR3 sequence: CASIWGGALNQPQHF.

The chain combines TRBV7-2 with TRBJ1-1. The length of the CDR3 is 14 residues. The germline V gene encodes CDR1 SGHTA and CDR2 FQGNSA. The chain's CDR3 is CASSLVGRATEAFF.

The CDR3 here is CASSQAQGQIQETQYF. The chain joins TRBV3-1 to TRBJ2-5; without DNA, the TCRdb call of TRBD2 cannot be checked. Germline CDR1 and CDR2: LGHDT and YNNKEL (reference sequence). This CDR3 is built from 16 residues.

The chain carries TRBV12-3 or TRBV12-4 and TRBJ1-2; absent DNA, TCRdb's TRBD1 call cannot be checked. CDR3 length: 15 amino acids. The CDR3 reads CASSLVGQGDDGYTF.

The chain combines TRBV29-1 with TRBJ2-3. The CDR3 extends over 12 amino acids. Germline V lookup: CDR1 SQVTM, CDR2 ANQGSEA. The chain's CDR3 is CSVVSSKVAQYF.

The chain recombines TRBV4-1 with TRBJ1-1. This CDR3 has 16 residues. Germline V gene lookup returns CDR1 MGHRA and CDR2 YSYEKL. This chain's CDR3 is CASSQVGRQVNTEAFF.

The J gene is TRBJ1-1, the V gene TRBV6-1. Germline CDR1 and CDR2: MNHNS and SASEGT. The CDR3 loop spans 14 amino acids. This CDR3 is CASRLRDMNTEAFF.

The rearrangement links TRBV6-6 to TRBJ2-4. Germline V gene sequence: CDR1 MNHNY, CDR2 SVGAGI (reference sequence). The length of the CDR3 is 11 residues. CDR3: CASSKENIQYF.

The chain combines TRBV7-2 with TRBJ1-5; TCRdb reports TRBD1, a call that lacks DNA to check it against. CDR3 length equals 13 residues. The germline CDR1 and CDR2 sequences are SGHTA and FQGNSA. Here the CDR3 reads CASSFSLGEPQHF.

V is TRBV12-3 or TRBV12-4 and J is TRBJ1-2; the D call of TRBD1 rests on TCRdb alone, since no DNA is present to check it. The CDR3 sequence is 16 residues long. CDR3 residues: CASSLSPRTGNIGYTF.

The V and J genes are TRBV5-1 and TRBJ1-1; TCRdb reports TRBD1, a call that lacks DNA to check it against. CDR1 is SGHRS and CDR2 is YFSETQ in the germline V gene. This CDR3 has 15 residues. This chain's CDR3 is CASSLRQGVNTEAFF.

This chain connects TRBV7-9 to TRBJ2-7; the TRBD2 assignment by TCRdb is unverifiable without DNA. Germline values: CDR1 SEHNR, CDR2 FQNEAQ (reference sequence). CDR3 length: 15 amino acids. CDR3 in amino acids: CASRDRLAGPTEQYF.

The chain carries TRBV12-3 or TRBV12-4 and TRBJ2-3; TCRdb's assignment of TRBD1 cannot be checked, as there is no DNA. This CDR3 region has 18 residues. The CDR3 is CASSLRDRHKVFTDTQYF.

This sequence joins TRBV15 and TRBJ1-5. The CDR3 covers 13 residues. The germline gives CDR1 LNHNV, CDR2 YYDKDF (reference sequence). CDR3 amino acids: CATSSHSNQPQHF.

The chain joins TRBV11-2 to TRBJ2-1; the D call of TRBD2 rests on TCRdb alone, since no DNA is present to check it. The germline V gene encodes CDR1 SGHAT and CDR2 FQNNGV. The CDR3 has 14 residues. This chain's CDR3 is CASRPGTSGSGQFF.

This chain links TRBV5-1 with TRBJ2-3. Per germline, CDR1 SGHRS and CDR2 YFSETQ. This CDR3 comprises 14 residues. The CDR3 loop is CASNWGRITDTQYF.

V usage is TRBV15 and J usage is TRBJ2-7. This CDR3 spans 15 amino acids. From germline, CDR1 is LNHNV and CDR2 YYDKDF (reference sequence). CDR3 region: CATSRDWGRTYEQYF.

This chain joins TRBV7-9 and TRBJ2-5; with no DNA, the TCRdb D assignment of TRBD1 cannot be verified. Germline V gene lookup returns CDR1 SEHNR and CDR2 FQNEAQ (reference sequence). The CDR3 is made up of 14 amino acids. The CDR3 sequence is CASSSTGGAETQYF.

The rearrangement links TRBV5-1 to TRBJ2-1; the TCRdb call, TRBD2, lacks DNA for checking. Germline CDR1 SGHRS, CDR2 YFSETQ. This CDR3 comprises 12 residues. The chain's CDR3 is CASSTLAGEQFF.

The chain carries TRBV7-6 and TRBJ1-6; TCRdb's D call of TRBD1 is untestable without DNA. CDR3 length: 16 amino acids. The germline gives CDR1 SGHVS, CDR2 FNYEAQ. The CDR3 sequence is CASSLGPAGMDSPLHF.

The genes are TRBV7-8 and TRBJ2-7; the D call of TRBD2 rests on TCRdb alone, since no DNA is present to check it. Per germline, CDR1 SGHVS and CDR2 FQNEAQ. The CDR3 extends over 17 amino acids. CDR3 sequence reads: CASSQGLAGAPTWEQYF.

The chain employs TRBV5-1 and TRBJ2-1; absent DNA, TCRdb's TRBD2 call cannot be checked. The CDR3 runs to 15 residues. Germline lookup yields CDR1 SGHRS and CDR2 YFSETQ. CDR3 protein: CASSLVNGGAGEQFF.